The 8 T cell receptor beta chains in this list originate from one sample, sequenced in a study of regulatory T cells in long-lasting Graves disease. According to the study, TCR beta libraries were built with iRepertoire HTBI primers and CDR3-region Arm-PCR. TCRdb itself ran the multiplex PCR reads through MiXCR, one entry per CDR3 protein. The sample comprises over 400,000 distinct CDR3 sequences, 14% of which are singletons, and approximately 15% rests with the top ten. The sample's time point: newly diagnosed GD, antithyroid drugs for less than 3 months. Construction of the TCR library relied on RNA isolated from PBMCs. The same sample was also used in a study of T cells in Graves' hyperthyroidism and ophthalmopathy.

The sample consisted of peripheral blood mononuclear cells (PBMCs), taken at new diagnosis, from a patient treated with antithyroid drugs. The receptor set was obtained from a woman aged 45-60 years with Graves disease.

The table lists this clonotype with a few counts. This rearrangement joins TRBV29-1 to TRBJ2-4; the D gene is possibly TRBD1 (5 bases). Germline V CDR1 and CDR2: SQVTM, ANQGSEA. The CDR3 runs to 15 residues. V shed 7 bases and J shed 2 bases, with 18 bases lying between them. The chain's CDR3 is CSARQGITSKNIQYF. As DNA, the CDR3 is TGCAGCGCCAGGCAGGGTATCACATCCAAAAACATTCAGTACTTC.

At least ten counts were recorded for this clonotype. The chain recombines TRBV3-1 with TRBJ2-5; D is ambiguous. This CDR3 is 13 amino acids long. V was trimmed by 0 bases and J by 4 bases, leaving 6 bases between them. Germline V gene lookup returns CDR1 LGHDT and CDR2 YNNKEL (reference sequence). Written as DNA, the CDR3 is TGTGCCAGCAGCCAAGAAGGTAGAGAGACCCAGTACTTC. Amino acid sequence: CASSQEGRETQYF.

In this sample, this clonotype turned up many times. The V and J genes are TRBV5-1 and TRBJ2-4; weak D call: TRBD2 (5 bases). The germline gives CDR1 SGHRS, CDR2 YFSETQ. The CDR3 contains 14 residues. V was clipped by 0 bases and J by 7 bases, with 11 bases between them. The DNA for the CDR3 is TGCGCCAGCAGCTTGGATCCCGGGGTGAACATTCAGTACTTC. Encoded protein: CASSLDPGVNIQYF.

This clonotype was recorded many times. This chain uses TRBV5-8 with TRBJ2-1, with D maybe TRBD2 (5 bases). V lost 0 bases, J lost 3 bases, and 10 bases lay in between. The length of the CDR3 is 15 residues. Germline-derived CDR1 and CDR2 are SGHTS and YDEGEE. CDR3 nucleotide sequence: TGTGCCAGCAGCTTGGCGGACTTGGTCTACAATGAGCAGTTCTTC. Protein: CASSLADLVYNEQFF. The full variable domain, with the rest looked up from reference TRBV5-8 and TRBJ2-1, is EAGVTQSPTHLIKTRGQQATLRCSPISGHTSVYWYQQALGLGLQFLLWYDEGEERNRGNFPPRFSGRQFPNYSSELNVNALELEDSALYLCASSLADLVYNEQFFGPGTRLTVL.

The chain uses TRBV14 and TRBJ2-3; D not resolved. The CDR3 spans 15 residues. The V end lost 0 bases, the J end lost 8 bases, and 15 bases lay between the germline ends. The germline V gene has CDR1 SGHDN and CDR2 FVKESK. The DNA for the CDR3 is TGTGCCAGCAGCCAAGATCTAAGCGTGGGCCTTACGCAGTATTTT. It encodes CASSQDLSVGLTQYF. Combining the CDR3 with reference TRBV14 and TRBJ2-3 gives the whole variable domain EAGVTQFPSHSVIEKGQTVTLRCDPISGHDNLYWYRRVMGKEIKFLLHFVKESKQDESGMPNNRFLAERTGGTYSTLKVQPAELEDSGVYFCASSQDLSVGLTQYFGPGTRLTVL.

This clonotype was recorded many times. V gene TRBV28 combines with J gene TRBJ1-5; 8 bases are a match to TRBD1. Germline V gene lookup returns CDR1 MDHEN and CDR2 SYDVKM. The length of the CDR3 is 14 residues. The trim removed 6 bases at V and 6 bases at J, leaving 7 bases unmatched. The CDR3 region is CASRPQGAGQPQHF. DNA of the CDR3: TGTGCCAGCAGACCTCAGGGGGCAGGTCAGCCCCAGCATTTT.

The rearrangement links TRBV20-1 to TRBJ2-7; possibly TRBD2 for D (5 bases). In germline, CDR1 is DFQATT, CDR2 SNEGSKA (reference sequence). Between the trimmed V and J ends, which lost 6 bases and 6 bases, there was a span of 21 bases. This CDR3 spans 14 amino acids. CDR3 DNA: TGCAGTGCCACCCGACGACTACTCTTTCCCGAGCAGTACTTC. As protein: CSATRRLLFPEQYF.

This clonotype has ten or more counts. This chain connects TRBV24-1 to TRBJ1-5; unclear D gene. CDR1 is KGHDR, CDR2 SFDVKD, per germline. The germline V and J ends were trimmed by 12 bases and 0 bases, with 11 bases remaining between them. This CDR3 spans 13 amino acids. The CDR3 nucleotides are TGTGCCGCACAGATGGATAGCAATCAGCCCCAGCATTTT. It codes for CAAQMDSNQPQHF.